The 2 T cell receptor beta chains below come from one sample, sequenced in a study of tumor and adjacent non-tumor tissue in lung cancer. RNA was extracted from bulk tissue without any cell sorting. A modified ARM-PCR protocol with three rounds of nested PCR amplified TCRbeta. TCRdb re-called the multiplex PCR reads through MiXCR, storing one row per CDR3 protein. The sample shows 100,000 to 120,000 distinct CDR3 sequences, approximately 80% of them seen only once. The sequenced sample consisted of lung tumor tissue. All receptors derive from a man aged 65 to 79 with non-small cell lung cancer.

As to this clonotype: This CDR3 is missing its conserved last phenylalanine or tryptophan, likely due to a read error. The gene calls are TRBV6-1 and TRBJ1-2; TRBD1 is a possible D gene (6 bases). The CDR3 spans 15 residues. V was clipped by 8 bases and J by 0 bases, with 16 bases between them. Germline V gives CDR1 MNHNS, CDR2 SASEGT. Here the CDR3 reads CASGLRDKSNYGYTY. The DNA for the CDR3 is TGTGCCAGCGGCCTGCGGGACAAGTCTAACTATGGCTACACCTAC.

On this clonotype: At one end the junction does not follow the germline gene, possibly because of a read error. The chain joins TRBV11-1 to TRBJ2-5, with TRBD2 matching 9 bases. CDR3 size: 13 residues. The germline V gene has CDR1 SGHAT and CDR2 FQDESV (reference sequence). The CDR3 here is CASSLARGGCQYF. CDR3 nucleotides: TGTGCGAGCAGCTTAGCGCGGGGGGGATGTCAGTACTTC.